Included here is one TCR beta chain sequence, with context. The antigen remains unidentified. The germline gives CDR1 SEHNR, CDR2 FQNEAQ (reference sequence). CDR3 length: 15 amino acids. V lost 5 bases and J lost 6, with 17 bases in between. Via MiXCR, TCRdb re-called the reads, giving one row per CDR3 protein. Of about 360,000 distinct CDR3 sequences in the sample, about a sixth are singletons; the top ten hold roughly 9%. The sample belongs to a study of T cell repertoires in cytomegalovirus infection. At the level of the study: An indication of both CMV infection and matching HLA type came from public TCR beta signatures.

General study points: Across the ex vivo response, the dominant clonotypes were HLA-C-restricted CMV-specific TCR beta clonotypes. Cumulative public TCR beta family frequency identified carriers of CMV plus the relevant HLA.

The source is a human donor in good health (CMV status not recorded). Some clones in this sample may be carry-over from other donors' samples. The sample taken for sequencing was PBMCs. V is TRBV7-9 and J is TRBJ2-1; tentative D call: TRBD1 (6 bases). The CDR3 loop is CASSINTGITNEQFF. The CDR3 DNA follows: TGTGCCAGCAGCATCAACACAGGGATTACCAATGAGCAGTTCTTC.